The clone carrying this TCR beta chain was observed a few times. Its target is not known. The source of the sample is a study of T-cell reconstitution after alpha-beta-depleted transplantation in children. CDR1 and CDR2 (germline): SGHTA, FQGTGA. Losses at the gene ends were 1 base for V and 3 bases for J; bases not matched to a gene: 9. The CDR3 consists of 17 residues. Study-wide results and limits: For some patients, TCRbeta diversity was high at day 60 because of recipient T cells and thymic progenitors that survived. The origin of alpha-beta T cells about two months after transplant was reportedly several hundred expanded graft clones.

Unique molecular identifiers were used to barcode this TCRbeta library. In TCRdb, the PCR reads were re-called with MiXCR into one record per CDR3 protein. Counted here are about 200,000 distinct CDR3 sequences, just under 6.5% occurring once; the ten biggest clones make up just over 4.5%. The clonotype was recovered from a girl in the first two years of life with combined immunodeficiency, due to receive a stem cell transplant. The sequenced sample was PBMCs, obtained before TCRalphabeta/CD19-depleted stem cell transplant. The rearrangement links TRBV7-3 to TRBJ1-1, with 9 bases aligning to TRBD1. Here the CDR3 DNA reads TGTGCCAGCAGCTTAAACCCCGCGGGACAGGGCTACACTGAAGCTTTCTTT. Its translation: CASSLNPAGQGYTEAFF.